The present TCR beta chain was sequenced within a study of cytomegalovirus exposure and HLA in healthy donors. Study background: A subsequent analysis reported that the roughly 120 validation repertoires were produced on the same platform that had also been used for the 600 to 700 first-cohort repertoires. General study points: Most observed TCR sequences were rare, whereas some public TCRs were detected in many donors. Cytomegalovirus association was listed for 164 TCR beta chains. First-cohort TCR clusters were later found to tend to co-occur in the roughly 110 validation repertoires.

The germline gives CDR1 SGHTA, CDR2 FQGNSA. V was pared by 3 bases and J by 8 bases, with 8 bases between. CDR3 length: 13 residues. This clone was counted once. Its specificity is not known. Method: immunoSEQ multiplex PCR; TCRdb's copy keeps in-frame clones and lacks some. This sample has 100,000 to 150,000 clones, with around nine tenths found just once. The TCR was taken from a man younger than 45 in good health and CMV-seronegative. Sequenced material: PBMCs. The gene calls are TRBV7-2 and TRBJ2-6; D remains unclear. The CDR3 sequence: CASSFSQTNVLTF. In DNA form, the CDR3 reads TGTGCCAGCAGCTTTTCACAGACCAACGTCCTGACTTTC.